The 21 T cell receptor beta chains reported below all come from one sample, sequenced in a study of cytomegalovirus exposure and HLA in healthy donors. It was with 60 Vbeta and 13 Jbeta primers that the PCR ran. Repertoires were generated with immunoSEQ multiplex PCR, while TCRdb's copy carries only in-frame clones and drops some. The sample records approximately 150,000 clones, approximately 79% being singletons. Material for sequencing was PBMCs. Receptors originate from a woman younger than 45 in good health and CMV-seronegative.

This clone was found a few times. The V and J genes are TRBV25-1 and TRBJ1-2; no clear D. This CDR3 contains 13 residues. The ends were cut back, 2 bases at V and 4 bases at J, with 8 bases in the middle. The germline V gene encodes CDR1 MGHDK and CDR2 SYGVNS. CDR3 bases: TGTGCCAGCAGTGAAGCGGAATCCTATGGCTACACCTTC. Encoded protein: CASSEAESYGYTF.

A remark on this clone: The junction differs from germline at one of its ends, possibly a read error. The genes are TRBV11-1 and TRBJ2-1; D gene uncertain. This CDR3 comprises 15 residues. Germline assignment: CDR1 SGHAT and CDR2 FQDESV (reference sequence). The CDR3: CTSSLELGRHNEQFF. CDR3 sequence (DNA): TGTACCAGCAGCTTAGAGCTAGGCCGCCACAATGAGCAGTTCTTC.

The rearrangement uses TRBV30 and TRBJ2-7, with 8 bases aligning to TRBD1. With 2 bases clipped from V and 4 bases from J, the junction kept 7 bases outside the gene matches. The CDR3 runs 14 residues. Germline lookup yields CDR1 GTSNPN and CDR2 SVGIG (reference sequence). The chain's CDR3 is CAWSSRQGYYEQYF. The CDR3 DNA reads TGTGCCTGGAGTTCCCGACAGGGGTATTACGAGCAGTACTTC.

The chain carries TRBV14 and TRBJ2-1; 8 bases match TRBD1. CDR1 and CDR2 (germline): SGHDN, FVKESK. The CDR3 has 16 amino acids. The V and J ends lost 2 bases and 3 bases, in that order; junction bases with no gene match: 6. The CDR3 DNA reads as TGTGCCAGCAGCCAATCCGGACAGGGATACTACAATGAGCAGTTCTTC. It specifies CASSQSGQGYYNEQFF. Combining the CDR3 with reference TRBV14 and TRBJ2-1 gives the whole variable domain EAGVTQFPSHSVIEKGQTVTLRCDPISGHDNLYWYRRVMGKEIKFLLHFVKESKQDESGMPNNRFLAERTGGTYSTLKVQPAELEDSGVYFCASSQSGQGYYNEQFFGPGTRLTVL.

Regarding this clone: Distinct nucleotide sequences in the sample also encode this CDR3. V is TRBV5-1 and J is TRBJ1-4, with 9 positions matching TRBD1. The CDR3 spans 16 residues. From germline, CDR1 is SGHRS and CDR2 YFSETQ. V shed 4 bases, J shed 0 bases, and the junction held 4 bases outside the gene matches. CDR3 sequence reads: CASSVDRGATNEKLFF. Here the CDR3 DNA reads TGCGCCAGCAGCGTGGACAGGGGAGCAACTAATGAAAAACTGTTTTTT.

The chain couples TRBV19 to TRBJ1-5; D is unclear. This CDR3 has 17 amino acids. Trimming removed 0 bases from V and 3 bases from J, with 15 bases in between. Germline CDR1 LNHDA, CDR2 SQIVND (reference sequence). The CDR3 sequence: CASSIDPALRDNQPQHF. The DNA of the CDR3 is TGTGCCAGTAGTATAGACCCGGCCCTCCGGGACAATCAGCCCCAGCATTTT.

The chain combines TRBV25-1 with TRBJ1-3, with D unclear. The germline V and J ends were trimmed by 4 bases and 11 bases, with 9 bases remaining between them. The CDR3 consists of 11 residues. Germline V CDR1 and CDR2: MGHDK, SYGVNS. CDR3 amino acids: CASSGGRAIYF. In DNA, the CDR3 is TGTGCCAGCAGTGGAGGGAGGGCCATATATTTT.

This chain links TRBV27 with TRBJ2-3; TRBD1 might be the D (5 bases). CDR1 MNHEY and CDR2 SMNVEV come from the germline V gene (reference sequence). Trimming removed 3 bases from V and 8 bases from J, with 21 bases in between. The CDR3 covers 16 residues. The CDR3 DNA is TGTGCCAGCAGTTTTCATCCAGGGCGGACGGGTACTACGCAGTATTTT. Translating it yields CASSFHPGRTGTTQYF.

The CDR3 DNA sequence: TGTGCCTGGTCTACCTTGTCCTACGAGCAGTACTTC. It yields the protein CAWSTLSYEQYF. The chain has TRBV30 and TRBJ2-5, with D unresolved. Matching the DNA end better, TRBJ2-7 makes the J call doubtful. The CDR3 is made up of 12 amino acids. From germline, CDR1 is GTSNPN and CDR2 SVGIG (reference sequence).

V and J are TRBV27 and TRBJ2-7; perhaps TRBD2 as D (6 bases). The CDR3 has 15 amino acids. Trimming took off 5 bases at V and 3 bases at J, with 17 bases between the two ends. The V gene's germline CDR1 is MNHEY and CDR2 SMNVEV (reference sequence). In nucleotides, the CDR3 is TGTGCCAGCAGTCAGCCCGGGACTTCATTCTACGAGCAGTACTTC. Translating it yields CASSQPGTSFYEQYF.

This clone was counted between two and nine times. V and J are TRBV5-8 and TRBJ2-1; 7 positions agree with TRBD1. The junction had 9 bases not matched to a gene; V was cut back by 4 bases and J by 8 bases. This CDR3 is 14 amino acids long. Germline V gene data show CDR1 as SGHTS and CDR2 as YDEGEE. The CDR3 loop reads CASSIEVGGDEQFF. As DNA, the CDR3 is TGTGCCAGCAGCATTGAGGTAGGGGGCGATGAGCAGTTCTTC.

This clone has a handful of counts. The V and J genes are TRBV5-6 and TRBJ1-1; 7 bases are a match to TRBD1. This CDR3 is built from 14 residues. Germline loops: CDR1 SGHDT, CDR2 YYEEEE. V was pared by 3 bases and J by 0 bases, with 2 bases of the junction left unmatched. The CDR3 coding sequence is TGTGCCAGCAGCTACAGGGGCCTGAACACTGAAGCTTTCTTT. It specifies CASSYRGLNTEAFF. The full variable domain, with the rest looked up from reference TRBV5-6 and TRBJ1-1, is DAGVTQSPTHLIKTRGQQVTLRCSPKSGHDTVSWYQQALGQGPQFIFQYYEEEERQRGNFPDRFSGHQFPNYSSELNVNALLLGDSALYLCASSYRGLNTEAFFGQGTRLTVV.

This chain joins TRBV15 and TRBJ1-5; unclear D gene. Per the germline V gene, CDR1 is LNHNV and CDR2 is YYDKDF (reference sequence). This CDR3 comprises 16 residues. The ends were cut back, 0 bases at V and 3 bases at J, with 12 bases in the middle. Here the CDR3 reads CATSRDYAGYNQPQHF. CDR3 coding DNA: TGTGCCACCAGCAGAGATTACGCAGGTTACAATCAGCCCCAGCATTTT.

This chain connects TRBV19 to TRBJ2-1, with D possibly TRBD2 on 6 matching bases. CDR3 length: 13 residues. In germline, CDR1 is LNHDA, CDR2 SQIVND (reference sequence). V was cut by 6 bases and J by 12 bases, with 18 bases left in between. In DNA, the CDR3 is TGTGCCAGTAGGGGTGTGGAGGGAAGGATGCAGTTCTTC. Its translation is CASRGVEGRMQFF.

The V call is TRBV7-2, the J call TRBJ1-1; a possible D gene is TRBD1 (5 bases). The germline gives CDR1 SGHTA, CDR2 FQGNSA. The CDR3 contains 15 residues. The V gene lost 0 bases and the J gene lost 5 bases, with 13 bases spanning the gap. CDR3 amino acids: CASSLAGGVRTEAFF. The CDR3 DNA sequence: TGTGCCAGCAGCTTAGCTGGGGGGGTGAGGACTGAAGCTTTCTTT.

J is TRBJ2-5 and V is TRBV7-2; 8 nucleotides agree with TRBD1. The germline CDR1 and CDR2 sequences are SGHTA and FQGNSA. The CDR3 has 13 amino acids. The V and J ends lost 6 bases and 2 bases, in that order; junction bases with no gene match: 2. The CDR3 DNA sequence: TGTGCCAGCAGTGGACAGGGACAAGAGACCCAGTACTTC. Translated: CASSGQGQETQYF.

This chain connects TRBV29-1 to TRBJ2-7, with D tentatively TRBD2 (7 bases). Trimming removed 5 bases at V and 2 bases at J, with 13 bases between. The CDR3 length is 13 residues. Germline V lookup: CDR1 SQVTM, CDR2 ANQGSEA. In DNA, the CDR3 is TGCAGCGTTAAGGGGGGGCGGACCTACGAGCAGTACTTC. Translation: CSVKGGRTYEQYF.

The chain uses TRBV29-1 and TRBJ1-4; TRBD1 is a possible D gene (5 bases). CDR1 is SQVTM and CDR2 is ANQGSEA in the germline V gene. The CDR3 totals 14 residues. Between the trimmed V and J ends, which lost 7 bases and 4 bases, there was a span of 16 bases. CDR3 in amino acids: CSAAPDRRNEKLFF. The CDR3, as DNA: TGCAGCGCCGCCCCCGACAGACGTAATGAAAAACTGTTTTTT.

The rearrangement joins TRBV9 to TRBJ2-7; 8 nucleotides align to TRBD1. Looked up from germline, CDR1 is SGDLS and CDR2 is YYNGEE. The CDR3 has 14 amino acids. After removal of 0 bases from V and 4 bases from J, the junction contained 3 bases not matched to a gene. CDR3 DNA sequence: TGTGCCAGCAGCGTAGCAGGGGGCAATTACGAGCAGTACTTC. It translates to CASSVAGGNYEQYF.

This clone was recorded once. The chain is built from TRBV19 and TRBJ1-1; D not certain. The CDR3 is made up of 14 amino acids. Germline CDR1 and CDR2: LNHDA and SQIVND (reference sequence). V lost 5 bases to trimming and J lost 3 bases, with 13 bases between them. The CDR3 region has the DNA TGTGCCAGTAGTCACCGGGGTGGGGACACTGAAGCTTTCTTT. This encodes CASSHRGGDTEAFF.

The J gene is TRBJ2-1, the V gene TRBV5-4; 7 bases agree with TRBD2. In germline, CDR1 is SGHNT, CDR2 YYREEE (reference sequence). CDR3 length: 15 residues. V gave up 1 base and J gave up 4 bases; unmatched junction bases: 5. The CDR3 is CASSLPASGYNEQFF. The CDR3 coding sequence is TGTGCCAGCAGCTTGCCGGCTAGCGGTTACAATGAGCAGTTCTTC.